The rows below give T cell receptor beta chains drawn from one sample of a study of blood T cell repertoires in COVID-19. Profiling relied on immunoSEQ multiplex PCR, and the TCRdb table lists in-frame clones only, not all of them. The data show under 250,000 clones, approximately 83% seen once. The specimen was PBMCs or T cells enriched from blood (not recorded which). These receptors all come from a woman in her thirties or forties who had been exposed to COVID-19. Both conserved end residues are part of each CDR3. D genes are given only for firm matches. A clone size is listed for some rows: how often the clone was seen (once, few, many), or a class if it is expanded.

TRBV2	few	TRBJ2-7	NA	TGTGCCAGCAGTGAGGGCAGGGCCTTTACCTACGAGCAGTACTTC	CASSEGRAFTYEQYF
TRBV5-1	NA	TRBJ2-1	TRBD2	TGCGCCAGCAGCTGGGGGACTAGCGATGAGCAGTTCTTC	CASSWGTSDEQFF
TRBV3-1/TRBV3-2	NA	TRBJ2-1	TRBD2	TGTGCCAGCACACGGGGGGGCAGTGAGCAGTTCTTC	CASTRGGSEQFF
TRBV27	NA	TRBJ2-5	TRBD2	TGTGCCAGCAGTTCGTTTCTAGCGGGGGGGCCAGAGACCCAGTACTTC	CASSSFLAGGPETQYF
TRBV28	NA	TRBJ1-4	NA	TGTGCCAGCAGTTTAGGCGCCGCAGGGGTGGGAAAACTGTTTTTT	CASSLGAAGVGKLFF
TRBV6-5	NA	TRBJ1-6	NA	TGTGCCAGCAGCCCGGGACGACAGGTCTTTTCACCCCTCCACTTT	CASSPGRQVFSPLHF
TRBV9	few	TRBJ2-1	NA	TGTGCCAGCAGCGCCCTCCCCAGCGCTGAGCAGTTCTTC	CASSALPSAEQFF
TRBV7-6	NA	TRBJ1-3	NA	TGTGCCAGCAGCATGGACACCACTATCTCTGGAAACACCATATATTTT	CASSMDTTISGNTIYF
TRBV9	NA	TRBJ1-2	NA	TGTGCCAGCAGCGAGGCGGGGTATGGCTACACCTTC	CASSEAGYGYTF
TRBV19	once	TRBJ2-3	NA	TGTGCCAGTAGTATGGCGGGGAGCACAGATACGCAGTATTTT	CASSMAGSTDTQYF
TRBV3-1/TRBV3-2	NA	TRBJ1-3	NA	TGTGCCAGCAGCCCACCGTCCATGGGGCATGGAAACACCATATATTTT	CASSPPSMGHGNTIYF
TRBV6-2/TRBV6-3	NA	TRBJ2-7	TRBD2	TGTGCCAGCAGCCATAGCGGGGGAATCTACGAGCAGTACTTC	CASSHSGGIYEQYF
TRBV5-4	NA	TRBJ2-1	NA	TGTGCCAGCAGCCCGGTAGCCCAACCCAATGAGCAGTTCTTC	CASSPVAQPNEQFF
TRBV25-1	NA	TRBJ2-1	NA	TGTGCCAGCAGTGAATCGGGTCAGTACAATGAGCAGTTCTTC	CASSESGQYNEQFF
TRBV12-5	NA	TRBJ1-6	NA	TGTGCTAGTGGTTTTCTTGAGAGCTCCTATAATTCACCCCTCCACTTT	CASGFLESSYNSPLHF
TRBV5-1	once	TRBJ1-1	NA	TGCGCCAGCAGCTCCTTTTCTCCGGACACACGGAACACTGAAGCTTTCTTT	CASSSFSPDTRNTEAFF